Below are 29 T cell receptor beta chains sequenced from a single sample in a study of OX40 agonist ivuxolimab in advanced cancers. Sequencing was performed with immunoSEQ multiplex PCR; in TCRdb, only in-frame clones are kept and a portion is missing. Seen here are tens of thousands of clones, about 82% observed once, and the top ten hold approximately 6%. The specimen comprised CD4+ or CD8+ T cells sorted from blood, sampled in a trial of the OX40 agonist ivuxolimab. Receptors were obtained from an adult with an advanced solid tumor such as melanoma, head and neck, liver or kidney cancer.

This clone was counted once. Written as DNA, the CDR3 is TGCGCCAGCAGATGGAGAAGCACTGAAGCTTTCTTT. It encodes CASRWRSTEAFF. The V and J genes are TRBV10-2 and TRBJ1-1; the D is unclear. V dropped 6 bases and J dropped 4 bases, with 9 bases sitting between them. Germline loops: CDR1 WSHSY, CDR2 SAAADI. The CDR3 length is 12 residues.

V usage is TRBV19 and J usage is TRBJ2-3; D may be TRBD2 (7 bases). The CDR3 extends over 14 amino acids. From germline, CDR1 is LNHDA and CDR2 SQIVND (reference sequence). Trimming removed 5 bases from V and 6 bases from J, with 15 bases in between. The CDR3 DNA reads as TGTGCCAGTAGTTCGCGGGAGAGGGGGGATACGCAGTATTTT. It translates to CASSSRERGDTQYF.

This sequence joins TRBV7-8 and TRBJ2-3, with 7 positions matching TRBD1. Germline CDR1 is SGHVS and CDR2 is FQNEAQ. The CDR3 spans 16 residues. Trimming cost V 8 bases and J 2 bases; bases outside gene matches: 13. The CDR3 protein is CASLLGGSGSTDTQYF. The CDR3 coding sequence is TGTGCCAGCCTCCTAGGGGGCTCCGGTTCCACAGATACGCAGTATTTT.

This sequence joins TRBV7-8 and TRBJ2-5; D not certain. Between the trimmed V and J ends, which lost 3 bases and 3 bases, there was a span of 11 bases. This CDR3 is built from 14 residues. The germline V gene has CDR1 SGHVS and CDR2 FQNEAQ. The chain's CDR3 is CASSFADTKETQYF. DNA of the CDR3: TGTGCCAGCAGCTTTGCGGATACTAAAGAGACCCAGTACTTC.

CDR3 amino acids: CASSLDSNQPQHF. The CDR3 coding sequence is TGTGCCAGCAGCTTGGATAGCAATCAGCCCCAGCATTTT. The chain is built from TRBV5-6 and TRBJ1-5; unclear D gene. The germline V and J ends were trimmed by 0 bases and 0 bases, with 1 base remaining between them. The germline gives CDR1 SGHDT, CDR2 YYEEEE. The CDR3 length is 13 residues.

This chain uses TRBV7-3 with TRBJ2-1; TRBD2 agrees at 13 bases. The CDR3 contains 15 residues. Germline V gene lookup returns CDR1 SGHTA and CDR2 FQGTGA. V trimming: 1 base; J trimming: 9 bases; junction bases outside the gene matches: 3. CDR3 nucleotide sequence: TGTGCCAGCAGCTTAAGGACTAGCGGGAGCGGTGAGCAGTTCTTC. This encodes CASSLRTSGSGEQFF.

This sequence joins TRBV7-3 and TRBJ1-1; D may be TRBD1 (5 bases). Germline CDR1 reads SGHTA; CDR2 reads FQGTGA. V shed 0 bases and J shed 4 bases, with 12 bases lying between them. There are 15 residues in the CDR3. This CDR3 reads CASSLTIGGATEAFF. The CDR3 DNA is TGTGCCAGCAGCTTAACGATCGGAGGGGCCACTGAAGCTTTCTTT.

The rearrangement uses TRBV5-1 and TRBJ2-2; maybe TRBD1 (6 bases). Trimming removed 4 bases at V and 1 base at J, with 8 bases between. The CDR3 sequence is 14 residues long. CDR1 SGHRS and CDR2 YFSETQ come from the germline V gene. CDR3 region: CASSPTGNTGELFF. The CDR3 nucleotides read TGCGCCAGCAGCCCGACAGGGAACACCGGGGAGCTGTTTTTT.

The chain links TRBV7-3 to TRBJ2-2; TRBD2 is a possible D gene (6 bases). V lost 4 bases, J lost 3 bases, and 9 bases lay in between. Germline V gene lookup returns CDR1 SGHTA and CDR2 FQGTGA. The CDR3 totals 14 residues. As DNA, the CDR3 is TGTGCCAGCAGCTCCGGGACTCACACCGGGGAGCTGTTTTTT. Amino acids: CASSSGTHTGELFF. Full variable domain (outside the CDR3, taken from reference TRBV7-3 and TRBJ2-2): GAGVSQTPSNKVTEKGKYVELRCDPISGHTALYWYRQSLGQGPEFLIYFQGTGAADDSGLPNDRFFAVRPEGSVSTLKIQRTERGDSAVYLCASSSGTHTGELFFGEGSRLTVL.

A few counts support this clone. The chain joins TRBV6-1 to TRBJ1-5; 7 bases are a match to TRBD1. With 2 bases clipped from V and 5 bases from J, the junction kept 6 bases outside the gene matches. The CDR3 consists of 15 residues. Germline assignment: CDR1 MNHNS and CDR2 SASEGT. The CDR3 loop is CASSERDSPDQPQHF. The CDR3 DNA follows: TGTGCCAGCAGTGAAAGGGACAGCCCGGATCAGCCCCAGCATTTT.

The V and J genes are TRBV5-1 and TRBJ2-7; D ambiguous. The germline V and J ends were trimmed by 1 base and 1 base, with 12 bases remaining between them. CDR3 size: 15 residues. Germline-derived CDR1 and CDR2 are SGHRS and YFSETQ. The CDR3 sequence: CASSLPSPESYEQYV. The CDR3 DNA is TGCGCCAGCAGCTTGCCGTCTCCTGAGTCCTACGAGCAGTACGTC.

The rearrangement links TRBV27 to TRBJ2-1; 10 bases are a match to TRBD2. The CDR3 is made up of 15 amino acids. V was pared by 7 bases and J by 0 bases, with 3 bases of the junction left unmatched. Germline CDR1 MNHEY, CDR2 SMNVEV (reference sequence). CDR3 region: CASTGLASSYNEQFF. The CDR3 coding sequence is TGTGCCAGCACGGGACTAGCGAGCTCCTACAATGAGCAGTTCTTC.

The chain couples TRBV7-6 to TRBJ2-5, with 8 bases lining up with TRBD2. The CDR3 sequence is 14 residues long. J gave up 6 bases and V 1 base, and 4 bases lay outside the gene matches. Germline-derived CDR1 and CDR2 are SGHVS and FNYEAQ. This CDR3 is CASSLGSGGKTQYF. Here the CDR3 DNA reads TGTGCCAGCAGCTTAGGAAGCGGGGGCAAGACCCAGTACTTC.

This rearrangement joins TRBV28 to TRBJ1-2, with D possibly TRBD1 on 5 matching bases. The V gene lost 9 bases and the J gene lost 3 bases, with 11 bases spanning the gap. Germline CDR1 MDHEN, CDR2 SYDVKM. There are 12 residues in the CDR3. CDR3 nucleotides: TGTGCCAGTGGGGGGGTAGACTATGGCTACACCTTC. Amino acid sequence: CASGGVDYGYTF.

This sequence joins TRBV4-2 and TRBJ2-1, with TRBD1 identical over 9 bases. CDR3 length: 18 amino acids. V shed 0 bases, J shed 4 bases, and the junction held 10 bases outside the gene matches. Germline V gene data show CDR1 as LGHNA and CDR2 as YNFKEQ. CDR3 region: CASSQDHTGGNTYNEQFF. CDR3 bases: TGTGCCAGCAGCCAAGATCACACAGGGGGCAACACGTACAATGAGCAGTTCTTC.

This clone turned up a few times. The chain couples TRBV5-1 to TRBJ1-2; D is unclear. With 2 bases removed from V and 0 bases from J, the gap between germline ends came to 8 bases. This CDR3 has 14 residues. Germline V lookup: CDR1 SGHRS, CDR2 YFSETQ. CDR3 nucleotides: TGCGCCAGCAGCTTAGCCCAAGCTAACTATGGCTACACCTTC. It is translated as CASSLAQANYGYTF.

V gene TRBV7-9 combines with J gene TRBJ2-1; D might be TRBD2 (5 bases). V shed 5 bases and J shed 6 bases, with 8 bases lying between them. The CDR3 runs 12 residues. CDR1 is SEHNR, CDR2 FQNEAQ, per germline (reference sequence). CDR3 region: CASSRGLNEQFF. CDR3 in DNA: TGTGCCAGCAGCCGCGGGCTCAATGAGCAGTTCTTC.

This rearrangement joins TRBV7-8 to TRBJ2-7; D is undetermined. The CDR3 length is 12 residues. Trimming took 1 base from V and 4 from J, leaving 5 bases between them. Germline V gene lookup returns CDR1 SGHVS and CDR2 FQNEAQ. The CDR3 loop reads CASSLVGYEQYV. The CDR3, as DNA: TGTGCCAGCAGCTTAGTAGGTTACGAGCAGTACGTC.

The chain combines TRBV4-1 with TRBJ1-3; TRBD1 is a possible D gene (5 bases). Trimming pared 1 base from V and 2 bases from J, leaving 12 bases between. The germline V gene encodes CDR1 MGHRA and CDR2 YSYEKL. The CDR3 has 16 amino acids. CDR3 bases: TGCGCCAGCAGCCAAGTTGGGGGGGAAACTGGAAACACCATATATTTT. Translation: CASSQVGGETGNTIYF.

V is TRBV15 and J is TRBJ1-1; tentative D call: TRBD1 (5 bases). The germline V gene encodes CDR1 LNHNV and CDR2 YYDKDF (reference sequence). CDR3 length: 15 amino acids. Trimming removed 0 bases at V and 5 bases at J, with 13 bases between. CDR3 amino acids: CATSRDKGVRTEAFF. CDR3 bases: TGTGCCACCAGCAGAGATAAAGGGGTTAGGACTGAAGCTTTCTTT.

V is TRBV18 and J is TRBJ1-5; TRBD1 matches 7 bases. Germline loops: CDR1 KGHSH, CDR2 LQKENI. The CDR3 runs to 14 residues. Trimming removed 3 bases from V and 4 bases from J; junction bases left unmatched: 3. CDR3 bases: TGTGCCAGCTCACCGCCACAGGGGAATCAGCCCCAGCATTTT. It yields the protein CASSPPQGNQPQHF.

This clone was counted once. The rearrangement uses TRBV5-4 and TRBJ2-1; no firm D call. The CDR3 covers 16 residues. From germline, CDR1 is SGHNT and CDR2 YYREEE (reference sequence). V lost 1 base to trimming and J lost 6 bases, with 17 bases between them. The CDR3 sequence is CASSLLDMILANEQFF. CDR3 nucleotides: TGTGCCAGCAGCTTGTTAGATATGATTTTGGCCAATGAGCAGTTCTTC.

The CDR3 spells CASSQGTDTQYF. The CDR3 DNA reads as TGTGCCAGCAGCCAAGGCACAGATACGCAGTATTTT. The chain couples TRBV11-3 to TRBJ2-3; D gene uncertain. Germline V gene lookup returns CDR1 SGHNT and CDR2 YENEEA. The V end lost 5 bases, the J end lost 1 base, and 4 bases lay between the germline ends. This CDR3 has 12 residues.

This chain joins TRBV7-9 and TRBJ2-3; 7 bases fit TRBD2. The CDR3 totals 13 residues. Unmatched junction bases numbered 3, after V lost 6 bases and J lost 3 bases. Germline assignment: CDR1 SEHNR and CDR2 FQNEAQ (reference sequence). The CDR3 sequence: CASRMGGTDTQYF. In DNA, the CDR3 is TGTGCCAGCAGGATGGGAGGGACAGATACGCAGTATTTT.

The rearrangement links TRBV29-1 to TRBJ1-4; D remains unclear. This CDR3 has 13 amino acids. CDR1 is SQVTM and CDR2 is ANQGSEA in the germline V gene. V lost 4 bases and J 0 bases, leaving 6 bases between the germline ends. CDR3 amino acids: CSVGPATNEKLFF. CDR3 DNA sequence: TGCAGCGTTGGGCCTGCAACTAATGAAAAACTGTTTTTT.

This chain connects TRBV7-2 to TRBJ2-3, with TRBD2 matching over 9 bases. Germline values: CDR1 SGHTA, CDR2 FQGNSA. CDR3 length: 15 residues. The V gene end was trimmed by 1 base and the J gene end by 4 bases; junction bases not matched to a gene: 3. The CDR3 here is CASSLVGLASDTQYF. The CDR3 coding sequence is TGTGCCAGCAGCTTAGTTGGACTAGCGTCAGATACGCAGTATTTT.

The chain combines TRBV14 with TRBJ2-6; D is unresolved. There are 14 residues in the CDR3. From germline, CDR1 is SGHDN and CDR2 FVKESK. Trimming left V 3 bases short and J 4 bases short, with 7 bases between. CDR3 sequence (DNA): TGTGCCAGCAGCCATCAGTGGGGGGCCAACGTCCTGACTTTC. Translation gives CASSHQWGANVLTF.

This sequence joins TRBV28 and TRBJ1-4; 8 bases are a match to TRBD1. The CDR3 contains 17 residues. The germline CDR1 and CDR2 sequences are MDHEN and SYDVKM. J gave up 3 bases and V 4 bases, and 10 bases lay outside the gene matches. The CDR3 spells CASSSGRAGGPNEKLFF. CDR3 in DNA: TGTGCCAGCAGTTCCGGTAGGGCAGGGGGCCCTAATGAAAAACTGTTTTTT.

The chain employs TRBV6-5 and TRBJ1-1, with 8 bases matching TRBD1. The length of the CDR3 is 11 residues. Germline-derived CDR1 and CDR2 are MNHEY and SVGAGI. The trim removed 9 bases at V and 7 bases at J, leaving 4 bases unmatched. The CDR3, as DNA: TGTGCCAGTTCACAGGGGGGTGAAGCTTTCTTT. The encoded protein is CASSQGGEAFF.